This T cell receptor (beta chain) was sequenced for a study of T cells in localized non-small cell lung cancer. Concerning this clone: As yet, its antigen is unknown.

Study results and caveats: A raised T cell density in blood coincided with lengthier overall survival. There was higher T cell clonality in uninvolved adjacent lung than in tumor, and it was highest there. In adjacent lung appeared a median around 54 of the top 100 tumor clones.

Repertoires were generated with immunoSEQ multiplex PCR, while TCRdb's copy carries only in-frame clones and drops some. The repertoire holds fewer than 40,000 clones, approximately 84% seen once, with roughly 4.2% in the top ten. Per germline, CDR1 SGHAT and CDR2 FQNNGV. The CDR3 runs 12 residues. V lost 8 bases and J 4 bases, leaving 12 bases between the germline ends. The starting material was peripheral blood, obtained before any cancer treatment. The clonotype comes from a male donor at least 60 years old with stage III lung adenocarcinoma. The chain combines TRBV11-2 with TRBJ2-7; D is unresolved. As DNA, the CDR3 is TGTGCCAGCTCCAGGTTGGGGTACGAGCAGTACTTC. As protein: CASSRLGYEQYF.